These 25 T cell receptor beta chains came from one sample sequenced in a study of blood T cell repertoires in COVID-19. Method: immunoSEQ multiplex PCR; TCRdb's copy keeps in-frame clones and lacks some. The sample yields approximately 97,000 clones, around 90% seen once. Input material: peripheral blood. The source is a woman aged 45 to 65 with COVID-19, enrolled during active disease.

The chain combines TRBV24-1 with TRBJ1-2; tentatively, D is TRBD1 (5 bases). There are 12 residues in the CDR3. The V end was cut by 9 bases, the J end by 1 base, with 8 bases between. CDR1 KGHDR and CDR2 SFDVKD come from the germline V gene. The CDR3 DNA reads TGTGCCACCTCGGACATTAACTATGGCTACACCTTC. The encoded protein is CATSDINYGYTF.

This clone was seen only a few times. The rearrangement uses TRBV7-2 and TRBJ1-6; 7 nucleotides line up with TRBD1. V trimming: 5 bases; J trimming: 3 bases; junction bases outside the gene matches: 7. This CDR3 spans 16 amino acids. In germline, CDR1 is SGHTA, CDR2 FQGNSA. This CDR3 reads CASSTGTVNYNSPLHF. CDR3 coding DNA: TGTGCCAGCAGCACGGGGACAGTGAACTATAATTCACCCCTCCACTTT.

The chain carries TRBV6-1 and TRBJ2-3; D is perhaps TRBD2 (5 bases). CDR1 is MNHNS and CDR2 is SASEGT in the germline V gene. The CDR3 runs 13 residues. The germline V and J ends were trimmed by 5 bases and 2 bases, with 8 bases remaining between them. The CDR3 reads CASSNRDTDTQYF. In DNA, the CDR3 is TGTGCCAGCAGTAACCGGGACACAGATACGCAGTATTTT.

V is TRBV19 and J is TRBJ1-1; 8 bases line up with TRBD1. The trim removed 9 bases at V and 5 bases at J, leaving 5 bases unmatched. Germline V gene lookup returns CDR1 LNHDA and CDR2 SQIVND (reference sequence). The CDR3 is 12 amino acids. CDR3 DNA sequence: TGTGCCAGCAGGACAGGGAGTACTGAAGCTTTCTTT. Amino acid sequence: CASRTGSTEAFF.

The chain links TRBV29-1 to TRBJ1-1; D is ambiguous. Looked up from germline, CDR1 is SQVTM and CDR2 is ANQGSEA. This CDR3 spans 12 amino acids. Trimming took off 0 bases at V and 8 bases at J, with 10 bases between the two ends. CDR3 region: CSVEDEVPEAFF. For the CDR3, the DNA is TGCAGCGTTGAAGATGAGGTTCCCGAAGCTTTCTTT.

The J gene is TRBJ1-1, the V gene TRBV6-5; D is unclear. Deletions cut 2 bases from V and 6 bases from J, with 4 bases between. The CDR3 has 11 amino acids. Germline assignment: CDR1 MNHEY and CDR2 SVGAGI. The CDR3 sequence is CASSYESEAFF. DNA of the CDR3: TGTGCCAGCAGTTACGAGTCTGAAGCTTTCTTT.

The gene calls are TRBV25-1 and TRBJ2-6; perhaps TRBD1 as D (5 bases). V was cut by 8 bases and J by 1 base, with 15 bases left in between. The CDR3 is made up of 16 amino acids. Germline V lookup: CDR1 MGHDK, CDR2 SYGVNS. The CDR3 region is CASQGRTESGANVLTF. Here the CDR3 DNA reads TGTGCCAGCCAGGGAAGGACGGAATCTGGGGCCAACGTCCTGACTTTC.

The chain combines TRBV3-1 (or the pseudogene TRBV3-2) with TRBJ2-3; D uncertain. The V end lost 2 bases, the J end lost 6 bases, and 6 bases lay between the germline ends. Germline CDR1 is LGHDT and CDR2 is YNNKEL (reference sequence). The CDR3 extends over 12 amino acids. The CDR3 loop is CASSQRVDTQYF. The CDR3 DNA reads TGTGCCAGCAGCCAACGAGTGGATACGCAGTATTTT.

This chain links TRBV10-3 with TRBJ1-1; 7 positions agree with TRBD1. Germline CDR1 and CDR2: ENHRY and SYGVKD. CDR3 size: 14 residues. Trimming cost V 6 bases and J 0 bases; bases outside gene matches: 4. The CDR3 DNA sequence: TGTGCCATCAGGAGGGACAGATTGAACACTGAAGCTTTCTTT. This encodes CAIRRDRLNTEAFF.

The chain recombines TRBV6-1 with TRBJ2-3, with TRBD1 matching 7 bases. Germline trimming cut 3 bases from V and 2 bases from J; bases unmatched to any gene: 8. CDR1 is MNHNS, CDR2 SASEGT, per germline. CDR3 size: 16 residues. CDR3 amino acids: CASSDMGQLFTDTQYF. CDR3 in DNA: TGTGCCAGCAGTGACATGGGACAGCTCTTCACAGATACGCAGTATTTT.

The genes are TRBV6-1 and TRBJ1-6; TRBD1 matches at 11 bases. The length of the CDR3 is 18 residues. Germline values: CDR1 MNHNS, CDR2 SASEGT. V lost 4 bases, J lost 1 base, and 6 bases stayed unmatched. Here the CDR3 DNA reads TGTGCCAGCAGTGGACGGACAGGGGGCAGATCCTATAATTCACCCCTCCACTTT. As protein: CASSGRTGGRSYNSPLHF.

This sequence joins TRBV6-1 and TRBJ1-2; 7 bases line up with TRBD1. This CDR3 contains 15 residues. Germline V gene lookup returns CDR1 MNHNS and CDR2 SASEGT. With 0 bases clipped from V and 4 bases from J, the junction kept 5 bases outside the gene matches. The CDR3: CASSEAPGQPYGYTF. CDR3 nucleotides: TGTGCCAGCAGTGAAGCCCCGGGACAGCCCTATGGCTACACCTTC.

J is TRBJ2-1 and V is TRBV6-5; D might be TRBD2 (5 bases). This CDR3 comprises 15 residues. Germline V gene lookup returns CDR1 MNHEY and CDR2 SVGAGI. Trimming took 2 bases from V and 3 from J, leaving 11 bases between them. The CDR3 loop reads CASSYGVAIYNEQFF. CDR3 bases: TGTGCCAGCAGTTACGGAGTAGCGATCTACAATGAGCAGTTCTTC.

The V gene is TRBV19, the J gene TRBJ1-2, with 8 positions matching TRBD1. The junction had 4 bases not matched to a gene; V was cut back by 5 bases and J by 2 bases. CDR1 is LNHDA and CDR2 is SQIVND in the germline V gene (reference sequence). This CDR3 comprises 14 residues. CDR3 protein: CASSRRQGNYGYTF. As DNA, the CDR3 is TGTGCCAGTAGTCGTCGACAGGGGAACTATGGCTACACCTTC. Supplemented by reference TRBV19 and TRBJ1-2, the full variable domain reads DGGITQSPKYLFRKEGQNVTLSCEQNLNHDAMYWYRQDPGQGLRLIYYSQIVNDFQKGDIAEGYSVSREKKESFPLTVTSAQKNPTAFYLCASSRRQGNYGYTFGSGTRLTVV.

This chain links TRBV23-1 with TRBJ1-6; no clear D gene. TRBV23-1 is designated an ORF whose function remains uncertain. Trimming stripped 0 bases from V and 7 bases from J, with 13 bases between. The CDR3 runs 16 residues. CDR3 sequence: CASSQSPDGENSPLHF. The CDR3 DNA follows: TGCGCCAGCAGTCAATCTCCGGACGGGGAGAATTCACCCCTCCACTTT.

V and J are TRBV30 and TRBJ2-2, with 8 positions matching TRBD1. The germline CDR1 and CDR2 sequences are GTSNPN and SVGIG (reference sequence). With V trimmed by 5 bases and J by 1 base, 12 bases remained unmatched. This CDR3 is built from 17 residues. The chain's CDR3 is CAWSAGRTGWNTGELFF. The CDR3 bases are TGTGCCTGGTCCGCTGGACGGACAGGGTGGAACACCGGGGAGCTGTTTTTT.

This clone was seen just once. This chain uses TRBV29-1 with TRBJ2-1; 7 nucleotides line up with TRBD2. The V gene's germline CDR1 is SQVTM and CDR2 ANQGSEA. J gave up 7 bases and V 1 base, and 10 bases lay outside the gene matches. This CDR3 comprises 15 residues. The CDR3 is CSVEVGLGSGNEQFF. CDR3 sequence (DNA): TGCAGCGTTGAAGTAGGACTAGGGTCGGGGAATGAGCAGTTCTTC.

V is TRBV6-5 and J is TRBJ2-3; D is possibly TRBD1 (5 bases). V dropped 6 bases and J dropped 6 bases, with 16 bases sitting between them. Germline V CDR1 and CDR2: MNHEY, SVGAGI. The CDR3 has 14 amino acids. The chain's CDR3 is CASSHQTALDTQYF. CDR3 bases: TGTGCCAGCAGCCACCAGACAGCTTTGGATACGCAGTATTTT.

The chain carries TRBV11-2 and TRBJ2-7, with a tentative D call TRBD1 (5 bases). Trimming stripped 3 bases from V and 2 bases from J, with 8 bases between. From germline, CDR1 is SGHAT and CDR2 FQNNGV. The CDR3 contains 13 residues. CDR3 DNA sequence: TGTGCCAGCAGCTTTGGCAGGGCCTACGAGCAGTACGTC. This gives the protein CASSFGRAYEQYV.

The rearrangement uses TRBV19 and TRBJ2-7, with a tentative D call TRBD2 (6 bases). The V end was cut by 3 bases, the J end by 3 bases, with 15 bases between. CDR3 length: 15 amino acids. Germline CDR1 is LNHDA and CDR2 is SQIVND (reference sequence). The CDR3 DNA reads as TGTGCCAGTAGTATCACTGGTGGAGGGTACTACGAGCAGTACTTC. Protein sequence: CASSITGGGYYEQYF.

The CDR3 protein is CASSTGQGDTEAFF. The CDR3 bases are TGTGCCAGCAGCACAGGACAGGGTGACACTGAAGCTTTCTTT. This chain connects TRBV5-4 to TRBJ1-1; 8 bases align to TRBD1. The CDR3 totals 14 residues. In germline, CDR1 is SGHNT, CDR2 YYREEE (reference sequence). The J segment lost 3 bases and the V segment lost 4 bases, leaving 5 bases of the junction unmatched.

The chain is built from TRBV30 and TRBJ2-5; 8 nucleotides line up with TRBD2. This CDR3 is built from 14 residues. V dropped 1 base and J dropped 2; count of bases not matched to a gene: 3. From germline, CDR1 is GTSNPN and CDR2 SVGIG (reference sequence). CDR3 protein: CAWSETGGQETQYF. Written as DNA, the CDR3 is TGTGCCTGGAGTGAAACGGGGGGGCAAGAGACCCAGTACTTC.

Only one count was recorded for this clone. This chain connects TRBV3-1 (or the pseudogene TRBV3-2) to TRBJ2-2; 10 bases agree with TRBD2. Trimming at V came to 2 bases and at J to 1 base, leaving 1 base not matched to a gene. This CDR3 is 16 amino acids long. Germline values: CDR1 LGHDT, CDR2 YNNKEL (reference sequence). The CDR3 sequence is CASSQRLAGNTGELFF. CDR3 bases: TGTGCCAGCAGCCAACGACTAGCGGGGAACACCGGGGAGCTGTTTTTT.

CDR3 nucleotides: TGTGCCAGCAGCTTATTGGTGTCTAGCAGATATAGCAATCAGCCCCAGCATTTT. It translates to CASSLLVSSRYSNQPQHF. The chain uses TRBV5-5 and TRBJ1-5; D remains unclear. CDR1 is SGHKS and CDR2 is YYEKEE in the germline V gene (reference sequence). Trimming stripped 2 bases from V and 0 bases from J, with 18 bases between. The CDR3 runs to 18 residues.

The rearrangement joins TRBV30 to TRBJ1-6; unclear D gene. CDR1 is GTSNPN and CDR2 is SVGIG in the germline V gene (reference sequence). With 4 bases removed from V and 4 bases from J, the gap between germline ends came to 11 bases. This CDR3 region has 14 residues. CDR3 residues: CAWTAPIYNSPLHF. Here the CDR3 DNA reads TGTGCCTGGACTGCCCCTATTTATAATTCACCCCTCCACTTT.